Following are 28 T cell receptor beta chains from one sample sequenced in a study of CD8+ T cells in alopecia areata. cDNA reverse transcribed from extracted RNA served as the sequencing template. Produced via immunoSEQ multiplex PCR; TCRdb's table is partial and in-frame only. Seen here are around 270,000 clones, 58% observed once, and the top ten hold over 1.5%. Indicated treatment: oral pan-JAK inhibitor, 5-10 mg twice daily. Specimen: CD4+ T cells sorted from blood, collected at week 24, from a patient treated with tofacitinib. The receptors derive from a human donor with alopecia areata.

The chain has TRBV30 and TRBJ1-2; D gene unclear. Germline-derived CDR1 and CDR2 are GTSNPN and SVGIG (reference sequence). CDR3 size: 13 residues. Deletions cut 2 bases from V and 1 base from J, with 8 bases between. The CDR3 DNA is TGTGCCTGGAGTAGCGGCCATAACTATGGCTACACCTTC. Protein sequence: CAWSSGHNYGYTF.

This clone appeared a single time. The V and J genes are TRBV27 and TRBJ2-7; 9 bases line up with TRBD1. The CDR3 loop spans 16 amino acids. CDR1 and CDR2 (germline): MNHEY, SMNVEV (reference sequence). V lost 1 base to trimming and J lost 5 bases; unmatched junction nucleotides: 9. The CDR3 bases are TGTGCCAGCAGTTTATGGAGAGGGACAGGGAATAACGAGCAGTACTTC. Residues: CASSLWRGTGNNEQYF.

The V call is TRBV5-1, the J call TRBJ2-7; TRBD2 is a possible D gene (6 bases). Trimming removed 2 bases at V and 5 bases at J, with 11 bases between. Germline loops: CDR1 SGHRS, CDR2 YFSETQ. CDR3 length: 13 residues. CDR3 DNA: TGCGCCAGCAGCTTTGGGGGGTTCAACGAGCAGTACTTC. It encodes CASSFGGFNEQYF. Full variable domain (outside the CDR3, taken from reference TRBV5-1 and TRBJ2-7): KAGVTQTPRYLIKTRGQQVTLSCSPISGHRSVSWYQQTPGQGLQFLFEYFSETQRNKGNFPGRFSGRQFSNSRSEMNVSTLELGDSALYLCASSFGGFNEQYFGPGTRLTVT.

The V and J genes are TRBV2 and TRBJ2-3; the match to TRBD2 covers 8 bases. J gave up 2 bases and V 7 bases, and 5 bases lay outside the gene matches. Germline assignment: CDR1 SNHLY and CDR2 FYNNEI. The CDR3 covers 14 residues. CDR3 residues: CASIPAGDTDTQYF. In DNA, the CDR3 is TGTGCCAGCATCCCAGCGGGAGACACAGATACGCAGTATTTT.

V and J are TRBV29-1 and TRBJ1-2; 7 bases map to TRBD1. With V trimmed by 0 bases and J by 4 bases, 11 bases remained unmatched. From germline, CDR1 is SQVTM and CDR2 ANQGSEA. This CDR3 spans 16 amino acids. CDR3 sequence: CSVEDARGRGTYGYTF. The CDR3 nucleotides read TGCAGCGTTGAAGACGCCAGGGGCAGGGGGACCTATGGCTACACCTTC.

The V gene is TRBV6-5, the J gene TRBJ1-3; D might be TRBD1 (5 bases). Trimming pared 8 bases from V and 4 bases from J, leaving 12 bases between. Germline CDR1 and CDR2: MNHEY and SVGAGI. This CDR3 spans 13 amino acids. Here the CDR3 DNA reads TGTGCCAGCTATCGCAGGGCGGGAAACACCATATATTTT. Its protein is CASYRRAGNTIYF.

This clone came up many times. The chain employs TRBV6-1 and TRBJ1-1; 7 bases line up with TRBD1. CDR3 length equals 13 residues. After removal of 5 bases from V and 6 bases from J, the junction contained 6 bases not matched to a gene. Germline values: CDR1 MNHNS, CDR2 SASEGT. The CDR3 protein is CASSQDRAAEAFF. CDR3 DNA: TGTGCCAGCAGTCAAGACAGGGCGGCTGAAGCTTTCTTT.

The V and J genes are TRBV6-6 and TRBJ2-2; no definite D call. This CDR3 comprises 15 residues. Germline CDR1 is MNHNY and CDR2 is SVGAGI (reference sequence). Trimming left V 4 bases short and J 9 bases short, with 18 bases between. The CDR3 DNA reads TGTGCCAGCAGTTCGCGCCCGACGGATTTCCGGGAGCTGTTTTTT. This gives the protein CASSSRPTDFRELFF.

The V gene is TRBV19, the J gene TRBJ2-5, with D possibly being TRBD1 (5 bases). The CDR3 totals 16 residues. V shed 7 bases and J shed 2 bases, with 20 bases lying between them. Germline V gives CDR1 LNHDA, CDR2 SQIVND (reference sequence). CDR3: CASTIIDSYEQETQYF. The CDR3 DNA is TGTGCCAGTACCATTATCGACAGTTATGAGCAAGAGACCCAGTACTTC.

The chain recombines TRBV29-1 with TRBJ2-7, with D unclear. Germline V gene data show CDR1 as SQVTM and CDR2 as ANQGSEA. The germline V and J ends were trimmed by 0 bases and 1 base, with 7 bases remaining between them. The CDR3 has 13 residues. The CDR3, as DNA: TGCAGCGTTGAAGAATATGGGTCCTACGAGCAGTACTTC. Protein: CSVEEYGSYEQYF.

CDR3 coding DNA: TGTGCCAGCAGCTTCAGCCGGGGCACAGATACGCAGTATTTT. It encodes CASSFSRGTDTQYF. The chain uses TRBV7-9 and TRBJ2-3; D is unclear. V shed 3 bases and J shed 1 base, with 8 bases lying between them. The CDR3 consists of 14 residues. CDR1 and CDR2 (germline): SEHNR, FQNEAQ (reference sequence).

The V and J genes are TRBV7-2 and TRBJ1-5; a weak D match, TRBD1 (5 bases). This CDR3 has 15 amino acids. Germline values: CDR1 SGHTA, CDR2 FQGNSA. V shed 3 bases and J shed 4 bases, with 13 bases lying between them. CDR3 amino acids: CASSFIRAGNQPQHF. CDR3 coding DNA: TGTGCCAGCAGCTTCATCAGGGCTGGTAATCAGCCCCAGCATTTT.

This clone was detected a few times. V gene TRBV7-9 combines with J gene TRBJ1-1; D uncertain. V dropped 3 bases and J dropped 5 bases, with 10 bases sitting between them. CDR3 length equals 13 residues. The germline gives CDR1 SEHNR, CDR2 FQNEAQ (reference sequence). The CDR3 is CASSFSSGTEAFF. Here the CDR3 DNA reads TGTGCCAGCAGCTTTTCTAGCGGGACTGAAGCTTTCTTT.

CDR3: CASSLLAGNGYTF. The CDR3 DNA reads as TGTGCCAGCAGTTTGCTCGCAGGGAATGGCTACACCTTC. The chain links TRBV27 to TRBJ1-2; possible D gene TRBD1, 5 bases. The CDR3 totals 13 residues. Germline CDR1 and CDR2: MNHEY and SMNVEV (reference sequence). Trimming took 3 bases from V and 6 from J, leaving 11 bases between them.

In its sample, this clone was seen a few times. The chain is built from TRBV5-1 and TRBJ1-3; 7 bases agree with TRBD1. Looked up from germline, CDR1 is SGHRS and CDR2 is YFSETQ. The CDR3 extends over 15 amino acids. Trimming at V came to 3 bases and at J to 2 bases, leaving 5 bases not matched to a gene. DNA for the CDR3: TGCGCCAGCAGCTATACAGGGGAACCTGGAAACACCATATATTTT. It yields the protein CASSYTGEPGNTIYF.

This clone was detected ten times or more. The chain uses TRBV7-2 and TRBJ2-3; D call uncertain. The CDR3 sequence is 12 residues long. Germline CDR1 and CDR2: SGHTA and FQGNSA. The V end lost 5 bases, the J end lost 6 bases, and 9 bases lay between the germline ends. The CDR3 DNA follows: TGTGCCAGCAGCAGCTGGCTCGATACGCAGTATTTT. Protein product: CASSSWLDTQYF.

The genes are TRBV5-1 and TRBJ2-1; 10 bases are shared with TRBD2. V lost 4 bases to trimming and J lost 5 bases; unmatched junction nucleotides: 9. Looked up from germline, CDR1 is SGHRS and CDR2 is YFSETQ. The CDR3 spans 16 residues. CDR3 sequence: CASSPARTSGDNEQFF. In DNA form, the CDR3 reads TGCGCCAGCAGCCCAGCCAGGACTAGCGGCGACAATGAGCAGTTCTTC.

CDR3 loop: CASSLRVRQPYTEAFF. The CDR3 DNA is TGTGCCAGCAGCTTAAGGGTGCGACAACCGTACACTGAAGCTTTCTTT. V is TRBV7-2 and J is TRBJ1-1; D not resolved. CDR3 size: 16 residues. V was clipped by 2 bases and J by 3 bases, with 16 bases between them. Germline CDR1 reads SGHTA; CDR2 reads FQGNSA.

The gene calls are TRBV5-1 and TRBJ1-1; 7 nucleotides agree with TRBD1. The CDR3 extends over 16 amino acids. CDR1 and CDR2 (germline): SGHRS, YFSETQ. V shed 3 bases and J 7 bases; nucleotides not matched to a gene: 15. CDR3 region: CASSSDRAPLVDEAFF. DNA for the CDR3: TGCGCCAGCAGCTCTGACAGGGCGCCCTTGGTTGATGAAGCTTTCTTT.

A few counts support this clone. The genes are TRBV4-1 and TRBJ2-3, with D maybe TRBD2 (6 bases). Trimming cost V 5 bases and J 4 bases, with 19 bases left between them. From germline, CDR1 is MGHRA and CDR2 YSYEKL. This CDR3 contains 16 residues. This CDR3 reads CASSSDPSAGADTQYF. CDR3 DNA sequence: TGCGCCAGCAGCTCCGACCCTAGCGCCGGTGCAGATACGCAGTATTTT.

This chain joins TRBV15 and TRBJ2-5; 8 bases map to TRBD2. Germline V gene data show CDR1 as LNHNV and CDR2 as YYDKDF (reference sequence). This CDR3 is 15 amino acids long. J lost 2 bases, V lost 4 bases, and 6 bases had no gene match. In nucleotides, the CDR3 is TGTGCCACCAGCAACTTTCAGCGGGGGCAAGAGACCCAGTACTTC. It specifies CATSNFQRGQETQYF.

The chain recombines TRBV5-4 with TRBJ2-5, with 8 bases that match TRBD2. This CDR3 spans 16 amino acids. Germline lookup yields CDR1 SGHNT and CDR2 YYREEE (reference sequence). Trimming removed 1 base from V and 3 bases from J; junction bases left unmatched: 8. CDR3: CASSLPLRGGKETQYF. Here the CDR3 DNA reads TGTGCCAGCAGCTTGCCCCTTCGCGGGGGGAAAGAGACCCAGTACTTC.

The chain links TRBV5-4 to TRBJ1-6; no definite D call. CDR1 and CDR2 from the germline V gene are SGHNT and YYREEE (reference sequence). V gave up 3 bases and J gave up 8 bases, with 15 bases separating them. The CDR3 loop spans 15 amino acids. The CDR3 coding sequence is TGTGCCAGCAGCTCTTTCGGGCAGAGCCATTCACCCCTCCACTTT. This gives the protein CASSSFGQSHSPLHF.

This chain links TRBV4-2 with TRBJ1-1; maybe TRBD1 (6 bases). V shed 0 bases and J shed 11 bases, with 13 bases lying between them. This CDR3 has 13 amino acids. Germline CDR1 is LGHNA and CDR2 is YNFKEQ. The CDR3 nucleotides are TGTGCCAGCAGCCAAGATACAGGGAGACGTGCTTTCTTT. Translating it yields CASSQDTGRRAFF.

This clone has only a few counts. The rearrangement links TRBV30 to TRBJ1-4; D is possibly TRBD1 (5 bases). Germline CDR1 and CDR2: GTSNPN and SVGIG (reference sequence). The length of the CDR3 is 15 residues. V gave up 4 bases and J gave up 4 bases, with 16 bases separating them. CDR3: CAWIPWGSGNEKLFF. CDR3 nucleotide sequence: TGTGCCTGGATACCTTGGGGGTCGGGTAATGAAAAACTGTTTTTT.

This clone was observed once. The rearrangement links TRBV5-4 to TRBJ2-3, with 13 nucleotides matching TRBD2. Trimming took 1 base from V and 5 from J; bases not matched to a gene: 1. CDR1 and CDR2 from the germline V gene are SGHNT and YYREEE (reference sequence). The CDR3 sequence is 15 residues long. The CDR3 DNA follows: TGTGCCAGCAGCTTGACTAGCGGGGGGGAAGATACGCAGTATTTT. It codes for CASSLTSGGEDTQYF.

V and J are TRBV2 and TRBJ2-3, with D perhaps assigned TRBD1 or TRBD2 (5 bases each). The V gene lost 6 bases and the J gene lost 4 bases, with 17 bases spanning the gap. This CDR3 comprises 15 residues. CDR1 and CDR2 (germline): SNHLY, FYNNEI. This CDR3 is CASSYLGDLADTQYF. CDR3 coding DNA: TGTGCCAGCAGCTATCTAGGGGACCTTGCAGATACGCAGTATTTT.

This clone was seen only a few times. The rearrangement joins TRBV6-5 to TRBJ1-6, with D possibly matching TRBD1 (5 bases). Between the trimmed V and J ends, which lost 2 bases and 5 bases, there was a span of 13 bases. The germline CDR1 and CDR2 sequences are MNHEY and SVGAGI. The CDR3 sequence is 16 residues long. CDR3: CASSYAVGRDNSPLHF. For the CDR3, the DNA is TGTGCCAGCAGTTACGCCGTGGGGCGGGATAATTCACCCCTCCACTTT.